This T cell receptor beta chain was identified in a study of CD8 T cells in Susac syndrome. J was trimmed by 6 bases and V by 4 bases; bases with no gene match: 2. Germline V gene data show CDR1 as LGHDT and CDR2 as YNNKEL (reference sequence). CDR3 length: 14 residues. After extraction with the RNeasy kit, about 0.45 to 1 ug of the RNA was reverse transcribed using random hexamers. TCRdb reanalysed the immunoSEQ multiplex PCR reads using MiXCR and keeps one entry per CDR3 protein. The sample includes roughly 100,000 distinct CDR3 sequences, about 95% of them seen just once. This sequence joins TRBV3-1 and TRBJ2-2, with 10 bases aligning to TRBD2. The origin of this receptor is a human donor with Susac syndrome. The sequencing sample was made of CD4+ T cells from PBMCs. The DNA for the CDR3 is TGTGCCAGCAGCCGAGCGGGGGGGCCCGGGGAGCTGTTTTTT. Amino acids: CASSRAGGPGELFF.